The clone carrying this T cell receptor (beta chain) has at least ten counts. TCRdb re-derived calls from the 5' RACE reads in MiXCR, one entry per CDR3 protein. The repertoire holds hundreds of thousands of distinct CDR3 sequences, with around 7% as singletons. This entry is derived from a study of identical twins. Trimming took 7 bases from V and 2 from J, leaving 11 bases between them. The CDR3 sequence is 12 residues long. Germline loops: CDR1 DFQATT, CDR2 SNEGSKA (reference sequence). These data also featured in a second study, about yellow fever vaccine responses in identical twins.

The TCR comes from a woman aged 18-35 years in good health. Specimen: memory (CD45RO+) T cells sorted from blood. This chain connects TRBV20-1 to TRBJ1-2, with a weak D call TRBD1 (6 bases). CDR3 residues: CSVPGANYGYTF. CDR3 coding DNA: TGCAGTGTACCGGGGGCGAACTATGGCTACACCTTC.